The rows below give T cell receptor beta chains drawn from one sample of a study of cytomegalovirus exposure and HLA in healthy donors. Assay used: immunoSEQ multiplex PCR; TCRdb lists only in-frame clones, some missing. The sample table includes around 88,000 clones. Input material: PBMCs. Receptors were obtained from a girl aged 5 to 17 in good health and CMV-seropositive. Both conserved end residues are part of each CDR3. A D gene is named only where the DNA matches it firmly.

v_gene	d_gene	j_gene	CDR3nt	CDR3aa
TRBV4-3	NA	TRBJ2-5	TGCGCCAGCAGCCAAGATTTATTCGTGGAGACCCAGTACTTC	CASSQDLFVETQYF
TRBV2	NA	TRBJ2-1	TGTGCCAGCACTGTCCCTGCTAGGGAGCAGTTCTTC	CASTVPAREQFF
TRBV11-2	TRBD1	TRBJ2-7	TGTGCCAGCAGCCCAGGGGGAGCAACGCCATCCTACGAGCAGTACTTC	CASSPGGATPSYEQYF
TRBV4-1	NA	TRBJ1-2	TGCGCCAGCAGCCAAGTCGGGGAGGTGGGAAATGGCTACACCTTC	CASSQVGEVGNGYTF
TRBV27	NA	TRBJ2-3	TGTGCCAGCAGTTTCGCTCGGGACAAAGGGGCAGATACGCAGTATTTT	CASSFARDKGADTQYF
TRBV29-1	NA	TRBJ2-2	TGCAGCGGGGGTACAGGGATAGTTGACACCGGGGAGCTGTTTTTT	CSGGTGIVDTGELFF
TRBV30	NA	TRBJ1-1	TGTGCCTGGAATAAACAGGTCCTAGGTAGCGCTTTCTTT	CAWNKQVLGSAFF
TRBV4-3	TRBD1	TRBJ1-4	TGCGCCAGCAGCCAGGAGCCCGGGACAGGGGGCAGGGGAGAAAAACTGTTTTTT	CASSQEPGTGGRGEKLFF
TRBV18	NA	TRBJ1-1	TGTGCCAGCTCACCTGGAGGTCTGGGGTCTGAAGCTTTCTTT	CASSPGGLGSEAFF
TRBV11-3	NA	TRBJ1-1	TGTGCCAGCAGCTTAGGATTGCGGACAGCTACCCCTGAAGCTTTCTTT	CASSLGLRTATPEAFF
TRBV2	NA	TRBJ2-7	TGTGCCAGCAGTAGCGGCAACTCCTACGAGCAGTACTTC	CASSSGNSYEQYF
TRBV7-2	NA	TRBJ2-1	TGTGCCAGCAGCGCCCGTTACGGCAATGAGCAGTTCTTC	CASSARYGNEQFF
TRBV14	TRBD1	TRBJ2-2	TGTGCCAGCAGCTATCGACAGGGTGTGGCCGGGGAGCTGTTTTTT	CASSYRQGVAGELFF
TRBV15	NA	TRBJ1-6	TGTGCCACCAGCACCAGGGGTGGAGAATCACCCCTCCACTTT	CATSTRGGESPLHF
TRBV4-3	TRBD1	TRBJ2-3	TGCGCCAGCAGCCGGATTCACAGGGGGCTTGGAGATACGCAGTATTTT	CASSRIHRGLGDTQYF
TRBV28	TRBD1	TRBJ2-2	TGTGCCAGCAGTCCACGGACAGGTTTATCCACCGGGGAGCTGTTTTTT	CASSPRTGLSTGELFF